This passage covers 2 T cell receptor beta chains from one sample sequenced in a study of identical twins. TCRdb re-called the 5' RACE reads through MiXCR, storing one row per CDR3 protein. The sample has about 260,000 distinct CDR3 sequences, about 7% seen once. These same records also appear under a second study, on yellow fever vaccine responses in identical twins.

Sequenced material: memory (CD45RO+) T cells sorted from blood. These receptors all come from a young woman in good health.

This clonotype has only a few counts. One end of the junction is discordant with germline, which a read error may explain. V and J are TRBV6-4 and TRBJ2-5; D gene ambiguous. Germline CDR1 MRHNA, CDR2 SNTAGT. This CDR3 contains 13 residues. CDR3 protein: CASSDEYQEIQYF. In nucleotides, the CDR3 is TGTGCCAGCAGTGACGAGTACCAAGAGATCCAGTACTTC.

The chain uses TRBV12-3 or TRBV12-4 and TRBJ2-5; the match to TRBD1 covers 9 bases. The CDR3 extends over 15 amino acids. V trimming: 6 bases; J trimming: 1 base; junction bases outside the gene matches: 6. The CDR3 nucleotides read TGTGCCAGCAGACTGGGGACAGGGTCCCAAGAGACCCAGTACTTC. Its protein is CASRLGTGSQETQYF.